The sample holds a few counts of the clone carrying this T cell receptor (beta chain). The antigen is undetermined. Each of the donors was a healthy bone marrow donor. Although they were nominally healthy when sampled, donors likely had unrecorded immune exposures. The source of the sample is a study of cytomegalovirus exposure and HLA in healthy donors. Study-wide findings and caveats: Testing in vitro showed three CMV-associated chains specific for CMV antigens. As a later analysis revealed, the rate of TCR association differed by HLA locus, with DRB1 most and HLA-C fewest.

This PCR relied on a set of 60 Vbeta primers and 13 Jbeta primers. The method was immunoSEQ multiplex PCR; TCRdb's version includes in-frame clones alone and lacks a portion of them. Of hundreds of thousands of clones in the sample, 60% to 80% are singletons; the top ten hold approximately 1.8%. Germline V gene data show CDR1 as KGHSH and CDR2 as LQKENI. The CDR3 is made up of 12 amino acids. V was shortened by 5 bases and J by 7 bases, with 9 bases between the two germline ends. The material sequenced was PBMCs. The chain links TRBV18 to TRBJ1-3, with D hard to call. The sequence was collected from a male donor in good health and CMV-seronegative. The CDR3 spells CASSTGRNTIYF. The CDR3 DNA follows: TGTGCCAGCTCAACTGGGAGGAACACCATATATTTT.